Following are 29 T cell receptor beta chains from one sample sequenced in a study of CD8+ T cells in alopecia areata. RNA, once extracted, was reverse transcribed into cDNA for use as the sequencing template. The method was immunoSEQ multiplex PCR; TCRdb's version includes in-frame clones alone and lacks a portion of them. The data show around 99,000 clones, 84% seen once. Sample treatment: oral pan-JAK inhibitor, 5-10 mg twice daily. This material consisted of CD8+ T cells sorted from blood, taken at week 24, from a patient treated with tofacitinib. These receptors were obtained from a human donor with alopecia areata.

The chain links TRBV29-1 to TRBJ2-2; TRBD2 aligns across 9 bases. Unmatched junction bases numbered 11, after V lost 4 bases and J lost 5 bases. Germline V gives CDR1 SQVTM, CDR2 ANQGSEA. The CDR3 covers 16 residues. The CDR3 bases are TGCAGCGTTGTAAACGCGGCGGGGGGGCAAACCGGGGAGCTGTTTTTT. This translates into CSVVNAAGGQTGELFF.

This clone was counted only a few times. V usage is TRBV11-2 and J usage is TRBJ1-2, with D possibly matching TRBD1 (5 bases). The CDR3 loop spans 15 amino acids. V lost 1 base, J lost 0 bases, and 9 bases lay in between. CDR1 is SGHAT and CDR2 is FQNNGV in the germline V gene. DNA for the CDR3: TGTGCCAGCAGCTTAGCCTGGGGACCTAACTATGGCTACACCTTC. Protein sequence: CASSLAWGPNYGYTF.

In the case of this clone: One junction end does not reproduce the germline sequence, and a read error may be involved. The gene calls are TRBV7-7 and TRBJ2-7, with a weak D call TRBD2 (6 bases). Germline V lookup: CDR1 SSHAT, CDR2 FNYEAQ (reference sequence). The CDR3 runs 15 residues. This CDR3 is CASSLGSGPTYEQYF. CDR3 DNA sequence: TGTGCTAGCAGCTTAGGGAGCGGGCCCACCTACGAGCAGTACTTC.

This chain connects TRBV5-6 to TRBJ1-1; 8 positions agree with TRBD1. V was pared by 5 bases and J by 1 base, with 19 bases of the junction left unmatched. This CDR3 is 19 amino acids long. CDR1 is SGHDT, CDR2 YYEEEE, per germline. CDR3 residues: CASRPSGLDRDVGNTEAFF. CDR3 DNA: TGTGCCAGCAGACCCTCCGGACTGGACAGGGATGTGGGGAACACTGAAGCTTTCTTT.

The gene calls are TRBV11-3 and TRBJ2-3; D is unresolved. The germline V and J ends were trimmed by 2 bases and 6 bases, with 6 bases remaining between them. Germline CDR1 SGHNT, CDR2 YENEEA. The length of the CDR3 is 12 residues. The CDR3: CASSLSPDTQYF. The CDR3 bases are TGTGCCAGCAGCTTATCACCTGATACGCAGTATTTT.

V is TRBV5-1 and J is TRBJ2-7, with 9 bases aligning to TRBD1. J was trimmed by 1 base and V by 1 base; bases with no gene match: 3. CDR1 is SGHRS, CDR2 YFSETQ, per germline. The CDR3 runs to 15 residues. The CDR3 here is CASSLLTGGSYEQYF. As DNA, the CDR3 is TGCGCCAGCAGCTTGTTGACAGGGGGTTCCTACGAGCAGTACTTC.

The chain employs TRBV10-3 and TRBJ2-1, with TRBD2 matching 15 bases. Germline CDR1 and CDR2: ENHRY and SYGVKD. The CDR3 totals 15 residues. Trimming took 8 bases from V and 12 from J; bases not matched to a gene: 11. The CDR3 region is CAIEDGLAGGRGQFF. The CDR3 DNA is TGTGCCATCGAAGACGGACTAGCGGGGGGGCGTGGGCAGTTCTTC.

This clone has a handful of counts. The chain links TRBV25-1 to TRBJ1-5, with 8 nucleotides matching TRBD1. CDR1 is MGHDK, CDR2 SYGVNS, per germline. V lost 10 bases and J lost 6; bases outside the gene matches: 8. CDR3 length: 13 amino acids. The CDR3: CAILQGVFQPQHF. The CDR3 DNA follows: TGTGCCATCCTACAGGGGGTTTTTCAGCCCCAGCATTTT.

This clone was seen once. V and J are TRBV25-1 and TRBJ2-1; 9 nucleotides line up with TRBD2. The CDR3 is 16 residues long. Germline V gives CDR1 MGHDK, CDR2 SYGVNS. The junction had 8 bases not matched to a gene; V was cut back by 0 bases and J by 8 bases. This chain's CDR3 is CASSEYSASGVYEQFF. CDR3 sequence (DNA): TGTGCCAGCAGTGAATACTCGGCTAGCGGGGTTTATGAGCAGTTCTTC.

The table lists this clone with a count of one. The chain joins TRBV9 to TRBJ2-2; D assignment may be TRBD1 or TRBD2 (6 bases each). Germline CDR1 SGDLS, CDR2 YYNGEE. V dropped 7 bases and J dropped 5 bases, with 21 bases sitting between them. The CDR3 sequence is 16 residues long. Written as DNA, the CDR3 is TGTGCCAGCGGCCATCCTCCGACAGGACTAACCGGGGAGCTGTTTTTT. Amino acid sequence: CASGHPPTGLTGELFF.

The V call is TRBV27, the J call TRBJ2-2; 9 bases map to TRBD2. CDR1 is MNHEY and CDR2 is SMNVEV in the germline V gene (reference sequence). J lost 5 bases, V lost 8 bases, and 6 bases had no gene match. The CDR3 totals 14 residues. CDR3 bases: TGTGCCAGCTCGGCGGGGGGGCCGACCGGGGAGCTGTTTTTT. Translated: CASSAGGPTGELFF.

The chain has TRBV7-2 and TRBJ1-1, with D perhaps matching TRBD1 (5 bases). CDR1 SGHTA and CDR2 FQGNSA come from the germline V gene. Trimming pared 3 bases from V and 6 bases from J, leaving 11 bases between. This CDR3 is 13 amino acids long. CDR3 region: CASSFDLGAEAFF. The CDR3 bases are TGTGCCAGCAGCTTCGATTTGGGGGCTGAAGCTTTCTTT.

This clone has more than one count but fewer than ten. This chain links TRBV13 with TRBJ1-1; no reliable D call. The CDR3 totals 14 residues. Germline CDR1 is PRHDT and CDR2 is FYEKMQ (reference sequence). V shed 5 bases and J shed 0 bases, with 10 bases lying between them. CDR3 in DNA: TGTGCCAGCAGCCGTAGTGCCATGAACACTGAAGCTTTCTTT. Encoded protein: CASSRSAMNTEAFF.

The chain employs TRBV29-1 and TRBJ2-7; TRBD1 agrees at 8 bases. Germline lookup yields CDR1 SQVTM and CDR2 ANQGSEA. After removal of 0 bases from V and 2 bases from J, the junction contained 15 bases not matched to a gene. The CDR3 covers 18 residues. In DNA form, the CDR3 reads TGCAGCGTTGAAGATAAGGGGGCGAAGGGACAGGTGACCTACGAGCAGTACTTC. It encodes CSVEDKGAKGQVTYEQYF.

CDR3 loop: CASSEARGYTF. CDR3 coding DNA: TGTGCCAGCAGTGAAGCGCGCGGCTACACCTTC. The gene calls are TRBV6-1 and TRBJ1-2; D is ambiguous. Germline-derived CDR1 and CDR2 are MNHNS and SASEGT. There are 11 residues in the CDR3. Trimming left V 0 bases short and J 8 bases short, with 4 bases between.

V is TRBV29-1 and J is TRBJ2-5; D could derive from TRBD1 or TRBD2 (6 bases each). The germline V and J ends were trimmed by 7 bases and 5 bases, with 14 bases remaining between them. CDR3 length equals 12 residues. CDR1 is SQVTM and CDR2 is ANQGSEA in the germline V gene. The CDR3 sequence: CSGKGGVETQYF. For the CDR3, the DNA is TGCAGCGGCAAGGGGGGCGTGGAGACCCAGTACTTC.

The chain carries TRBV7-9 and TRBJ2-7; weak D call: TRBD2 (6 bases). The CDR3 covers 19 residues. Trimming took 0 bases from V and 2 from J, leaving 23 bases between them. The V gene's germline CDR1 is SEHNR and CDR2 FQNEAQ (reference sequence). Written as DNA, the CDR3 is TGTGCCAGCAGCTTAGCGCGGTTTCCCCTAGGCGGGGTACCCTACGAGCAGTACTTC. It encodes CASSLARFPLGGVPYEQYF.

This chain uses TRBV6-5 with TRBJ2-7, with 8 bases that match TRBD2. The V gene end was trimmed by 6 bases and the J gene end by 6 bases; junction bases not matched to a gene: 7. Germline V gene lookup returns CDR1 MNHEY and CDR2 SVGAGI. The CDR3 has 13 residues. The CDR3 nucleotides are TGTGCCAGCAGCTACAGAGCGGGAGCCGAGCAGTACTTC. It codes for CASSYRAGAEQYF.

The V and J genes are TRBV9 and TRBJ2-7, with D possibly matching TRBD2 (7 bases). The V and J ends lost 0 bases and 5 bases respectively, with 9 bases between them. The CDR3 spans 13 residues. Germline assignment: CDR1 SGDLS and CDR2 YYNGEE. As DNA, the CDR3 is TGTGCCAGCAGCGTAGGCGGGGGCAACGAGCAGTACTTC. Residues: CASSVGGGNEQYF.

V is TRBV2 and J is TRBJ2-5, with 9 bases fitting TRBD2. The germline V gene encodes CDR1 SNHLY and CDR2 FYNNEI. Germline trimming cut 5 bases from V and 1 base from J; bases unmatched to any gene: 2. The CDR3 spans 14 residues. This CDR3 reads CASSLSGGQETQYF. Here the CDR3 DNA reads TGTGCCAGCAGTCTTAGCGGGGGCCAAGAGACCCAGTACTTC.

V gene TRBV4-1 combines with J gene TRBJ1-4; no definite D call. V was pared by 1 base and J by 4 bases, with 10 bases between. Germline CDR1 reads MGHRA; CDR2 reads YSYEKL. The CDR3 is made up of 15 amino acids. CDR3 nucleotide sequence: TGCGCCAGCAGCCAAGGACCGTTGGGTAATGAAAAACTGTTTTTT. It is translated as CASSQGPLGNEKLFF.

The chain has TRBV7-2 and TRBJ2-5; the D gene is possibly TRBD2 (5 bases). V was cut by 4 bases and J by 2 bases, with 11 bases left in between. Germline V gene sequence: CDR1 SGHTA, CDR2 FQGNSA. CDR3 size: 14 residues. The CDR3 nucleotides read TGTGCCAGCAGCTACCCGTCGGGACAAGAGACCCAGTACTTC. Residues: CASSYPSGQETQYF.

The chain has TRBV5-1 and TRBJ2-7; TRBD1 matches 9 bases. Germline-derived CDR1 and CDR2 are SGHRS and YFSETQ. V gave up 4 bases and J gave up 2 bases; unmatched junction bases: 4. CDR3 length equals 14 residues. CDR3 amino acids: CASSAGTGTYEQYF. CDR3 nucleotide sequence: TGCGCCAGCAGCGCCGGGACAGGGACCTACGAGCAGTACTTC.

This clone came up once. The chain uses TRBV6-1 and TRBJ2-7; tentatively, D is TRBD2 (5 bases). Germline V gene lookup returns CDR1 MNHNS and CDR2 SASEGT. V was trimmed by 6 bases and J by 1 base, leaving 13 bases between them. The CDR3 sequence is 14 residues long. The CDR3: CASSSLRGSYEQYF. The CDR3 bases are TGTGCCAGCAGCTCGTTAAGAGGGTCCTACGAGCAGTACTTC.

The V call is TRBV5-6, the J call TRBJ2-5; the D is unclear. Germline V lookup: CDR1 SGHDT, CDR2 YYEEEE. This CDR3 has 14 residues. The V and J ends lost 2 bases and 5 bases respectively, with 13 bases between them. The chain's CDR3 is CASSFVGPRETQYF. In nucleotides, the CDR3 is TGTGCCAGCAGCTTTGTGGGTCCTAGGGAGACCCAGTACTTC.

The rearrangement joins TRBV4-3 to TRBJ2-7; 7 nucleotides line up with TRBD1. There are 15 residues in the CDR3. Germline V gene data show CDR1 as LGHNA and CDR2 as YSLEER. V was pared by 0 bases and J by 3 bases, with 5 bases of the junction left unmatched. CDR3 bases: TGCGCCAGCAGCCAAGAGGTGGGACAGATCTACGAGCAGTACTTC. Residues: CASSQEVGQIYEQYF.

The chain employs TRBV29-1 and TRBJ2-2, with 7 bases aligning to TRBD1. In germline, CDR1 is SQVTM, CDR2 ANQGSEA. The CDR3 totals 12 residues. J gave up 6 bases and V 2 bases, and 0 bases lay outside the gene matches. This CDR3 reads CSVERGPGELFF. DNA for the CDR3: TGCAGCGTTGAAAGGGGGCCCGGGGAGCTGTTTTTT.

The rearrangement uses TRBV4-3 and TRBJ2-1; 7 bases map to TRBD1. J was trimmed by 3 bases and V by 0 bases; bases with no gene match: 5. The CDR3 contains 16 residues. Per the germline V gene, CDR1 is LGHNA and CDR2 is YSLEER. DNA for the CDR3: TGCGCCAGCAGCCAAGATCTCGCAGGGGGCTACAATGAGCAGTTCTTC. It is translated as CASSQDLAGGYNEQFF.

The rearrangement links TRBV4-1 to TRBJ1-2; D is undetermined. The CDR3 length is 15 residues. Germline CDR1 is MGHRA and CDR2 is YSYEKL. Trimming took off 0 bases at V and 2 bases at J, with 10 bases between the two ends. The CDR3 bases are TGCGCCAGCAGCCAAGATCCGGCCCCGAACTATGGCTACACCTTC. This codes for CASSQDPAPNYGYTF.